Listed below are T cell receptor beta chains from one sample, sequenced in a study of PD-L1 blockade in urothelial cancer. Using immunoSEQ multiplex PCR, the repertoire was profiled, and TCRdb retains in-frame clones only, with some absent. Here the sample spans roughly 51,000 clones, around 79% being singletons. The source was PBMCs, collected around atezolizumab (anti-PD-L1) treatment. These receptor sequences come from a man aged 70-80 years with urothelial cancer. Each CDR3 is given with its conserved first and last residue. D genes are given only for firm matches. The size field is filled for only some rows; it gives once, few, many or a size class.

D gene | J gene | clone size | V gene | CDR3 DNA | CDR3 protein
TRBD2 | TRBJ2-1 | - | TRBV27 | TGTGCCAGCAGTATCACAACTAGCGGCTACTACAATGAGCAGTTCTTC | CASSITTSGYYNEQFF
TRBD2 | TRBJ2-7 | - | TRBV7-8 | TGTGCCAGCATCACCGACGCGGCTGCAGCGGGAGGAAGCAACGAGCAGTACTTC | CASITDAAAAGGSNEQYF
TRBD1 | TRBJ1-2 | - | TRBV5-1 | TGCGCCAGCAGCAACTCCGGGACAGGGATTCATGGCTACACCTTC | CASSNSGTGIHGYTF
TRBD1 | TRBJ2-7 | - | TRBV30 | TGTGCCTGGACTCGACAGGGGGCCTACGAGCAGTACTTC | CAWTRQGAYEQYF
- | TRBJ2-3 | - | TRBV28 | TGTGCCAGCCGATCTGGGGCGGCTAGCACAGATACGCAGTATTTT | CASRSGAASTDTQYF
- | TRBJ1-1 | - | TRBV5-1 | TGCGCCAGCACCCCGGACCCCACAGGGTTTTTGAACACTGAAGCTTTCTTT | CASTPDPTGFLNTEAFF
TRBD2 | TRBJ2-1 | - | TRBV5-1 | TGCGCCAGCAGCACGGGACTAGCGGGAGGGCCGAGGATTGAGCAGTTCTTC | CASSTGLAGGPRIEQFF
- | TRBJ2-1 | - | TRBV2 | TGTGCCAGCAGTGAACAACAAAATCAGTTCTTC | CASSEQQNQFF
- | TRBJ2-5 | - | TRBV6-5 | TGTGCCAGCAGTCAGGGGCCTCAAGAGACCCAGTACTTC | CASSQGPQETQYF
TRBD2 | TRBJ2-1 | - | TRBV19 | TGTGCCAGTAGTCGGAGCGGGAGGGCCCGGTCCTACAATGAGCAGTTCTTC | CASSRSGRARSYNEQFF
- | TRBJ2-3 | - | TRBV2 | TGTGCCAGCAGTGAATATAGGCGAGGGGATACGCAGTATTTT | CASSEYRRGDTQYF
- | TRBJ1-1 | - | TRBV27 | TGTGCCAGCAGTTTATCACAGGGTGGGACTGAAGCTTTCTTT | CASSLSQGGTEAFF
TRBD1 | TRBJ1-1 | - | TRBV6-5 | TGTGCCAGCAGCCCTGCGGCAGGGGGCAACACTGAAGCTTTCTTT | CASSPAAGGNTEAFF
- | TRBJ2-7 | - | TRBV19 | TGTGCCAGTAGTATGACACGGTCGGGGGAGCAGTACTTC | CASSMTRSGEQYF
TRBD2 | TRBJ2-1 | - | TRBV27 | TGTGCCAGCAGTTCCCCTAACGACTTTGCGGGAGTGAGCGATGAGCAGTTCTTC | CASSSPNDFAGVSDEQFF
TRBD1 | TRBJ2-2 | - | TRBV19 | TGTGCCAGTACCCGGGGACAGGAAAACACCGGGGAGCTGTTTTTT | CASTRGQENTGELFF
TRBD1 | TRBJ1-1 | - | TRBV28 | TGTGCCAGCAGCCGCAGGGGGCGGGAGACTGAAGCTTTCTTT | CASSRRGRETEAFF
- | TRBJ1-2 | - | TRBV5-5 | TGTGCCAGCAGCTTGGCCGTGGGGAGTAACTATGGCTACACCTTC | CASSLAVGSNYGYTF
- | TRBJ2-7 | - | TRBV6-6 | TGTGCCAGCAATGGTCCGGGTGACTCCTACGAGCAGTACTTC | CASNGPGDSYEQYF
TRBD1 | TRBJ2-5 | - | TRBV6-6 | TGTGCCAGCAGCCCCGACAGGGTAGAGACCCAGTACTTC | CASSPDRVETQYF
- | TRBJ2-1 | - | TRBV6-6 | TGTGCCAGCAGTCCTCGAGGCCAGGGGCTATTGTTCTTC | CASSPRGQGLLFF
- | TRBJ1-1 | - | TRBV29-1 | TGCAGCGTTAATCCGGGGGTGGCTGAAGCTTTCTTT | CSVNPGVAEAFF
- | TRBJ1-1 | - | TRBV6-1 | TGTGCCAGCAGTGAAGAATGGGGGCAGGCTGAAGCTTTCTTT | CASSEEWGQAEAFF
TRBD1 | TRBJ2-3 | - | TRBV18 | TGTGCCAGCTCACTTGGGACAGGCACAGATACGCAGTATTTT | CASSLGTGTDTQYF
- | TRBJ1-3 | - | TRBV2 | TGTGCCAGCAGTTCTAACAGGGCTAGCTCTGGAAACACCATATATTTT | CASSSNRASSGNTIYF
- | TRBJ1-2 | - | TRBV5-6 | TGTGCCAGCAGCTTTCGGCAGGGTTCCTGGGGCTACACCTTC | CASSFRQGSWGYTF
TRBD2 | TRBJ2-5 | - | TRBV9 | TGTGCCAGCAGCCCCCCGGGACTAGCGGTCCAAGAGACCCAGTACTTC | CASSPPGLAVQETQYF
TRBD1 | TRBJ2-3 | many | TRBV5-1 | TGCGCCAGCGGACAGGGGAGCACAGATACGCAGTATTTT | CASGQGSTDTQYF
- | TRBJ1-1 | - | TRBV4-1 | TGCGCCAGCAACAGTATAGGGGGTAACACTGAAGCTTTCTTT | CASNSIGGNTEAFF
- | TRBJ1-1 | - | TRBV6-1 | TGTGCCAGTGACAAAGAGTGGCCGAACACTGAAGCTTTCTTT | CASDKEWPNTEAFF
- | TRBJ2-4 | - | TRBV28 | TGTGCCAGCCTTCCTGGAGGGGTATCCAAAAACATTCAGTACTTC | CASLPGGVSKNIQYF